The clone carrying this T cell receptor beta chain was recorded once. Antigen unknown. Other DNA sequences of this sample code for an identical CDR3. V shed 5 bases and J shed 0 bases, with 11 bases lying between them. This CDR3 region has 16 residues. CDR1 and CDR2 (germline): MNHEY, SMNVEV (reference sequence). Original handling: Filtering differed for immunoSEQ, which gave only junction sequences without quality scores. Sequencing used immunoSEQ multiplex PCR; TCRdb keeps in-frame clones, though not all of them. V, J and clone size derive from that table, while D and trimming were established from the DNA sequence. This sample has fewer than 1 million clones, with approximately 97% found just once. The data are from a study of shared clonotypes between healthy human individuals. General observations from the study: Generation of non-shared clonotypes was less probable than generation of clonotypes shared by all four donors. In the sorted subsets, rarefaction showed sequencing was incomplete despite large depth.

Terminally differentiated effector memory CD45RA+ cells were excluded from the naive CD8 cells, which were CD45RO-negative and positively selected for CCR7. This sequence originates from a man aged 25 to 40 in good health. The rearrangement links TRBV27 to TRBJ2-6, with D possibly being TRBD1 (5 bases). The sample taken for sequencing was naive CD8+ T cells sorted from blood. This CDR3 reads CASSPLGHSGANVLTF. CDR3 nucleotides: TGTGCCAGCAGTCCCCTAGGACACTCTGGGGCCAACGTCCTGACTTTC.